This TCR beta chain was sequenced for a study of graft-versus-host responses after intestinal transplantation. Study observations and caveats: Graft-donor T cell macrochimerism in patients accompanied high graft-versus-host to host-versus-graft clonal ratios in allografts.

Germline CDR1 reads SGDLS; CDR2 reads YYNGEE. The CDR3 covers 14 residues. V was cut by 3 bases and J by 4 bases, with 13 bases left in between. Generated by immunoSEQ multiplex PCR, the TCRdb table keeps only in-frame clones and is missing some. The table records some 82,000 clones, over 75% of them present only once. To note about this clone: The antigen is not known.

This chain links TRBV9 with TRBJ1-2; D call uncertain. The clonotype was recovered from a human donor who was the organ donor for an intestinal transplant. The specimen comprised unstimulated CD8+ T cells sorted from spleen or lymph node cells, sampled before transplant. CDR3 loop: CASSAWGEGYGYTF. The CDR3 nucleotides read TGTGCCAGCAGCGCCTGGGGTGAAGGCTATGGCTACACCTTC.